This T cell receptor (beta chain) was observed in a study of CD8 T cells in ankylosing spondylitis. This clonotype showed up many times. No antigen is known for it. The germline CDR1 and CDR2 sequences are MNHEY and SMNVEV (reference sequence). The CDR3 spans 15 residues. V shed 5 bases and J shed 0 bases, with 14 bases lying between them. TCRdb analysed the 5' RACE reads with MiXCR anew, one entry per CDR3 protein. The table has fewer than 500,000 distinct CDR3 sequences, roughly a quarter seen once; the top ten hold about 0.92%. The study's findings and limits: About 8 highly homologous variants made up a TCR beta motif, and this motif appeared characteristic of ankylosing spondylitis blood.

This chain joins TRBV27 and TRBJ2-7; D may correspond to TRBD1 or TRBD2 (5 bases each). Sequencing input: blood, either unsorted or a sorted T cell fraction (not recorded which). The receptor was derived from a male donor with ankylosing spondylitis. The CDR3 loop is CASSRDGSSSYEQYV. The CDR3 DNA follows: TGTGCCAGCAGTCGGGACGGGTCAAGCTCCTACGAGCAGTACGTC.